This passage covers 6 T cell receptor beta chains from one sample sequenced in a study of cytomegalovirus exposure and HLA in healthy donors. The method was immunoSEQ multiplex PCR; TCRdb's version includes in-frame clones alone and lacks a portion of them. Of 200,000 to 250,000 clones listed, approximately 86% are singletons. Sequencing used PBMCs. The receptors originated from a young woman in good health and CMV-seronegative.

This chain uses TRBV9 with TRBJ2-7, with D unclear. Deletions cut 4 bases from V and 3 bases from J, with 11 bases between. The V gene's germline CDR1 is SGDLS and CDR2 YYNGEE. There are 13 residues in the CDR3. In nucleotides, the CDR3 is TGTGCCAGCAGCTTACCCCCCTACTACGAGCAGTACTTC. Its translation is CASSLPPYYEQYF.

The CDR3 loop is CSVGQDGNEQFF. The CDR3 DNA reads as TGCAGCGTTGGTCAGGATGGCAATGAGCAGTTCTTC. The gene calls are TRBV29-1 and TRBJ2-1; D is unclear. This CDR3 has 12 amino acids. Germline V lookup: CDR1 SQVTM, CDR2 ANQGSEA. V shed 4 bases and J shed 6 bases, with 10 bases lying between them.

The gene calls are TRBV30 and TRBJ1-2; no clear D gene. Trimming took 3 bases from V and 1 from J, leaving 12 bases between them. Germline CDR1 and CDR2: GTSNPN and SVGIG (reference sequence). The CDR3 consists of 14 residues. Here the CDR3 DNA reads TGTGCCTGGAGGAGTCCAGGACTTAACTATGGCTACACCTTC. It yields the protein CAWRSPGLNYGYTF.

The V gene is TRBV19, the J gene TRBJ1-3; D is unresolved. Per the germline V gene, CDR1 is LNHDA and CDR2 is SQIVND (reference sequence). Trimming left V 7 bases short and J 4 bases short, with 5 bases between. The CDR3 has 11 amino acids. CDR3 sequence reads: CASTGGNTIYF. The CDR3 bases are TGTGCCAGTACCGGGGGAAACACCATATATTTT.

This chain links TRBV7-9 with TRBJ2-2, with 8 positions matching TRBD2. With V trimmed by 5 bases and J by 4 bases, 9 bases remained unmatched. This CDR3 is built from 16 residues. The germline gives CDR1 SEHNR, CDR2 FQNEAQ (reference sequence). The CDR3 sequence: CASSPSSGSRTGELFF. DNA for the CDR3: TGTGCCAGCAGCCCCTCTAGCGGGTCACGCACCGGGGAGCTGTTTTTT.

The chain carries TRBV6-1 and TRBJ1-2; D may be TRBD1 (6 bases). Germline CDR1 MNHNS, CDR2 SASEGT. The CDR3 loop spans 12 amino acids. The V and J ends lost 9 bases and 4 bases respectively, with 12 bases between them. CDR3 loop: CASRGFLYGYTF. The DNA for the CDR3 is TGTGCCAGTAGGGGGTTCCTCTATGGCTACACCTTC.